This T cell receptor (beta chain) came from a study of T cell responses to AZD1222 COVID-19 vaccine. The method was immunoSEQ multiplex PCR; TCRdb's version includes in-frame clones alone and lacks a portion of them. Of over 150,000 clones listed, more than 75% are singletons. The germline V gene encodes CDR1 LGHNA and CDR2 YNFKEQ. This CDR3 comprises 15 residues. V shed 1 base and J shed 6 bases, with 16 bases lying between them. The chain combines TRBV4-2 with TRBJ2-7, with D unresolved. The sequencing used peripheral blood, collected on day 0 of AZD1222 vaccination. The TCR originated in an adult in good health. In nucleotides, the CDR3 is TGTGCCAGCAGCCAAGTCTCCGGCCAAGGGATCGAGCAGTACTTC. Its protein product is CASSQVSGQGIEQYF.